This is a list of T cell receptor beta chains from one sample in a study of blood T cells in healthy people across ages. MiXCR, run by TCRdb on the 5' RACE reads, gives a single entry per CDR3 protein. The top ten hold less than 20% of the sample, which has 630,000 or so distinct CDR3 sequences, roughly 30% seen once. Sequencing was performed on blood. The source is a woman over 75 in good health. CDR3s include the opening cysteine and the closing phenylalanine or tryptophan. The D gene is left open where the match is weak. Some rows mark clone size as missing; the rest say once, few, many or name a class of expanded clone.

abundance	v_gene	j_gene	d_gene	CDR3aa	CDR3nt
few	TRBV7-9	TRBJ2-5	TRBD2	CASSSPSGGAQETQYF	TGTGCCAGCAGCTCCCCTAGCGGGGGAGCTCAAGAGACCCAGTACTTC
many	TRBV20-1	TRBJ2-1	TRBD1	CSAGGYRINEQFF	TGCAGTGCAGGGGGCTACCGAATCAATGAGCAGTTCTTC
NA	TRBV12-3/TRBV12-4	TRBJ2-1	NA	CASSYPSGDEQFF	TGTGCCAGCAGTTATCCGTCCGGAGATGAGCAGTTCTTC
few	TRBV5-1	TRBJ1-3	TRBD1	CASTAGGSGNTIYF	TGCGCCAGCACCGCAGGGGGCTCTGGAAACACCATATATTTT
many	TRBV7-2	TRBJ2-7	NA	CASSLDGGGEQYF	TGTGCCAGCAGCTTAGATGGGGGCGGCGAGCAGTACTTC
once	TRBV5-1	TRBJ2-3	TRBD2	CASSFSPSGNTDTQYF	TGCGCCAGCAGCTTTTCCCCCAGCGGGAACACAGATACGCAGTATTTT
many	TRBV29-1	TRBJ2-7	TRBD1	CSVRTGNYEQYF	TGCAGCGTTCGGACAGGGAACTACGAGCAGTACTTC
NA	TRBV20-1	TRBJ2-1	TRBD2	CSARAGTGGGAKFF	TGCAGTGCTAGAGCCGGGACTGGCGGGGGGGCAAAGTTCTTC
many	TRBV5-1	TRBJ1-6	TRBD1	CASSPEGQRNSPLHF	TGCGCCAGCAGCCCCGAGGGACAGCGTAATTCACCCCTCCACTTT
many	TRBV20-1	TRBJ2-7	NA	CSARESYEQYF	TGCAGTGCTAGGGAATCCTACGAGCAGTACTTC
many	TRBV3-1	TRBJ1-4	TRBD1	CASSPPGTGREKLFF	TGTGCCAGCAGCCCTCCCGGGACAGGGAGGGAAAAACTGTTTTTT
few	TRBV19	TRBJ1-2	NA	CASSIDDSNYGYTF	TGTGCCAGTAGTATAGACGACAGTAACTATGGCTACACCTTC
NA	TRBV7-8	TRBJ2-7	TRBD1	CASSNTPGQPIF	TGTGCCAGCAGTAACACCCCGGGACAGCCTATCTTC
many	TRBV7-2	TRBJ1-5	NA	CASASRDNQPQHF	TGTGCCAGCGCCTCTCGGGACAATCAGCCCCAGCATTTT
NA	TRBV15	TRBJ2-7	NA	CATSRDYGSPGEQYF	TGTGCCACCAGCAGAGATTACGGTTCTCCGGGTGAGCAGTACTTC
few	TRBV10-3	TRBJ1-2	TRBD1	CAISDPTGGIYGYTF	TGTGCCATCAGTGACCCGACAGGGGGGATTTATGGCTACACCTTC
few	TRBV30	TRBJ2-1	TRBD2	CAWSPRGGGISREQFF	TGTGCCTGGAGCCCCCGGGGCGGGGGAATCTCGCGGGAGCAGTTCTTC
many	TRBV29-1	TRBJ1-1	NA	CSVEDSYYTEAFF	TGCAGCGTTGAAGACTCTTACTACACTGAAGCTTTCTTT
NA	TRBV5-1	TRBJ1-1	NA	CASRTGSANTEAFF	TGCGCCAGCAGAACAGGGTCCGCGAACACTGAAGCTTTCTTT
many	TRBV2	TRBJ1-5	NA	CASRQDSNQPQHF	TGTGCCAGCAGGCAGGATAGCAATCAGCCCCAGCATTTT
many	TRBV5-1	TRBJ2-7	TRBD1	CASSYRDSGLEQYF	TGCGCCAGCAGCTACCGGGACAGTGGTCTCGAGCAGTACTTC
many	TRBV7-9	TRBJ2-5	TRBD1	CASTPGQRAQETQYF	TGTGCCAGCACACCGGGACAGAGAGCCCAAGAGACCCAGTACTTC
many	TRBV5-1	TRBJ2-7	NA	CASSLKGVAYEQYF	TGCGCCAGCAGCTTGAAGGGGGTTGCCTACGAGCAGTACTTC
many	TRBV9	TRBJ1-2	TRBD1	CASSASGQAFGYTF	TGTGCCAGCAGCGCATCGGGACAGGCCTTTGGCTACACCTTC
many	TRBV7-9	TRBJ2-1	TRBD1	CASSPTGFSASSYNEQFF	TGTGCCAGCAGCCCGACAGGGTTTTCCGCAAGCTCCTACAATGAGCAGTTCTTC
few	TRBV30	TRBJ2-2	TRBD1	CAWSARTGGPGELFF	TGTGCCTGGAGTGCTCGGACAGGGGGCCCCGGGGAGCTGTTTTTT
few	TRBV7-3	TRBJ2-3	NA	CASSTTGPDTQYF	TGTGCCAGCAGCACAACAGGGCCAGATACGCAGTATTTT
NA	TRBV5-8	TRBJ2-1	NA	CASSRGTFASSYNEQFF	TGTGCCAGCAGCCGCGGGACCTTTGCGAGCTCCTACAATGAGCAGTTCTTC
many	TRBV4-2	TRBJ1-2	NA	CASSQVRQGNGYTF	TGTGCCAGCAGCCAAGTGAGGCAGGGGAATGGCTACACCTTC
NA	TRBV4-3	TRBJ2-7	NA	CASSLDGGRGYEQYF	TGCGCCAGCAGCCTCGACGGTGGCAGAGGCTACGAGCAGTACTTC
many	TRBV6-5	TRBJ1-2	TRBD1	CASSYEGQSYGYTF	TGTGCCAGCAGTTATGAGGGACAGAGCTATGGCTACACCTTC
NA	TRBV20-1	TRBJ2-1	NA	CSTRGGIKRQGDEQFF	TGCAGTACCCGAGGAGGGATTAAACGACAGGGCGATGAGCAGTTCTTC